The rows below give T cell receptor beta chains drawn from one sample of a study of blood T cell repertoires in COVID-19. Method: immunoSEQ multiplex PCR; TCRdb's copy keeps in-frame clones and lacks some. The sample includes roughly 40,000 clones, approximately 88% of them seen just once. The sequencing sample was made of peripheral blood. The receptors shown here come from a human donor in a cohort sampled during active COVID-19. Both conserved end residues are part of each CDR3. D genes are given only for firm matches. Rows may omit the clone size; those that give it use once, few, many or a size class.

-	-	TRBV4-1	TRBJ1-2	CASSQTQGSADYGYTF	TGCGCCAGCAGCCAGACCCAGGGGAGTGCGGACTATGGCTACACCTTC
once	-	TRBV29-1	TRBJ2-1	CSVGGAGGIVNEQFF	TGCAGCGTCGGAGGGGCAGGGGGAATAGTAAATGAGCAGTTCTTC
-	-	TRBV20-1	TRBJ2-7	CSASSLGRGDEQYF	TGCAGTGCTAGTTCCCTCGGCAGGGGGGACGAGCAGTACTTC
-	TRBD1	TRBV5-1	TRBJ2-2	CASSYPGTGDVTGELFF	TGCGCCAGCAGCTACCCCGGGACAGGGGATGTCACCGGGGAGCTGTTTTTT
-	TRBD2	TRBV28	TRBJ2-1	CASSPKTSGYYNEQFF	TGTGCCAGCAGCCCAAAGACTAGCGGGTACTACAATGAGCAGTTCTTC
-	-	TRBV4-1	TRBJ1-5	CASSSVLSNQPQHF	TGCGCCAGCAGCTCCGTACTAAGCAATCAGCCCCAGCATTTT
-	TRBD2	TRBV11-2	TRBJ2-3	CASSFSGGAVADTQYF	TGTGCCAGCAGCTTTAGCGGGGGGGCAGTCGCAGATACGCAGTATTTT
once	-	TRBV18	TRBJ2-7	CASSQGHSYEQYF	TGTGCCAGCTCACAGGGACACTCCTACGAGCAGTACTTC
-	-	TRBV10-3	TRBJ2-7	CAISAGQGGNEQYF	TGTGCCATCAGTGCGGGCCAGGGGGGAAACGAGCAGTACTTC
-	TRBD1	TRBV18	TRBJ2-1	CASSPLSWQGVTEQFF	TGTGCCAGCTCACCACTGTCTTGGCAGGGGGTCACTGAGCAGTTCTTC
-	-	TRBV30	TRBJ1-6	CAWSPGQNSPLHF	TGTGCCTGGAGTCCAGGGCAGAATTCACCCCTCCACTTT
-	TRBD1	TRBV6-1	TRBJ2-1	CASSEGLAGGSYNEQFF	TGTGCCAGCAGTGAAGGTTTGGCAGGGGGCTCCTACAATGAGCAGTTCTTC
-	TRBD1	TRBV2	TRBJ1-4	CASRDRGLPNEKLFF	TGTGCCAGCAGGGACAGGGGGCTACCTAATGAAAAACTGTTTTTT
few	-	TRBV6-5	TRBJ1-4	CASKSNRATNEKLFF	TGTGCCAGCAAGTCCAACAGGGCCACTAATGAAAAACTGTTTTTT
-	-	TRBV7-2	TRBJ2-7	CASVQPVSLEQYF	TGTGCCAGCGTCCAACCGGTTTCCCTCGAGCAGTACTTC
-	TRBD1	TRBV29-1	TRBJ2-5	CSVVPTGFPVAQYF	TGCAGCGTTGTCCCGACAGGGTTCCCTGTGGCCCAGTACTTC
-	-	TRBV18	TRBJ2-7	CASSKDSRPYEQYF	TGTGCCAGCTCAAAGGACAGTAGGCCCTACGAGCAGTACTTC
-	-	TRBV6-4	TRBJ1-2	CASSITGGTAGYGYTF	TGTGCCAGCAGTATTACGGGGGGGACGGCTGGATATGGCTACACCTTC
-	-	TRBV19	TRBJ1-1	CASGNGGGTEAFF	TGTGCCAGTGGAAACGGGGGAGGCACTGAAGCTTTCTTT
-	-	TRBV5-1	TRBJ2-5	CASSFLEGRQETQYF	TGCGCCAGCAGCTTCCTTGAGGGTCGGCAAGAGACCCAGTACTTC
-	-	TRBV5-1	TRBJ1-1	CASSPRGTGNTEAFF	TGCGCCAGCAGCCCTCGCGGGACGGGGAACACTGAAGCTTTCTTT
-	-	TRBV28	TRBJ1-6	CASLGDTVPLHF	TGTGCCAGTCTCGGGGACACAGTACCCCTCCACTTT
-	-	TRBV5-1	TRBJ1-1	CASSLDRMNTEAFF	TGCGCCAGCAGCCTAGACAGGATGAACACTGAAGCTTTCTTT
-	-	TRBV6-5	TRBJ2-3	CASAINRDGGTQYF	TGTGCCAGCGCGATAAACAGGGATGGGGGTACGCAGTATTTT
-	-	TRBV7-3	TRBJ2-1	CASSLTRDTYNEQFF	TGTGCCAGCAGCTTAACAAGGGACACCTACAATGAGCAGTTCTTC
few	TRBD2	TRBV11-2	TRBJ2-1	CASSPMTSGISTEQFF	TGTGCCAGCAGCCCAATGACTAGCGGAATCAGTACTGAGCAGTTCTTC
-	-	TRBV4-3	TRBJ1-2	CASSQEWPVLRGYGYTF	TGCGCCAGCAGCCAAGAGTGGCCAGTCCTACGGGGCTATGGCTACACCTTC
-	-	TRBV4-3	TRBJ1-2	CASSQDRGRVPWGYTF	TGCGCCAGCAGCCAAGATCGAGGCAGGGTACCGTGGGGCTACACCTTC
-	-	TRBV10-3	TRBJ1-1	CAISGDTIRNTEAFF	TGTGCCATCAGTGGGGACACTATCCGGAACACTGAAGCTTTCTTT
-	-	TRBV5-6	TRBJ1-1	CASSLWAGEEAFF	TGTGCCAGCAGCTTGTGGGCAGGGGAAGAAGCTTTCTTT
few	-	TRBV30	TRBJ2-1	CAWSGGSYNEQFF	TGTGCCTGGAGCGGCGGCTCCTACAATGAGCAGTTCTTC
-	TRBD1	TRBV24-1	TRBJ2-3	CATSEGRQGWNTDTQYF	TGTGCCACCAGTGAGGGACGACAGGGTTGGAACACAGATACGCAGTATTTT
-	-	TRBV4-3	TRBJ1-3	CASSLRTVDTGNTIYF	TGCGCCAGCAGCCTCCGGACAGTAGACACTGGAAACACCATATATTTT
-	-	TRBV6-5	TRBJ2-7	CASSSHTAGSYEQYF	TGTGCCAGCAGTTCCCACACGGCAGGATCCTACGAGCAGTACTTC
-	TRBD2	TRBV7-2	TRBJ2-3	CASSATSGGATQYF	TGTGCCAGCAGCGCCACTAGCGGGGGGGCGACGCAGTATTTT
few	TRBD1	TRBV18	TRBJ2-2	CASSHDRGQNTGELFF	TGTGCCAGCTCCCACGACAGGGGGCAAAACACCGGGGAGCTGTTTTTT
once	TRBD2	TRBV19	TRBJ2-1	CASSIGAGVRNEQFF	TGTGCCAGTAGTATTGGGGCGGGAGTGAGGAATGAGCAGTTCTTC
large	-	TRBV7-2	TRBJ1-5	CASSTENNQPQHF	TGTGCCAGCAGCACAGAGAACAATCAGCCCCAGCATTTT
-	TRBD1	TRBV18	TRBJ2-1	CASSPVLKGTGVGEQFF	TGTGCCAGCTCACCAGTCCTCAAAGGGACAGGGGTCGGTGAGCAGTTCTTC
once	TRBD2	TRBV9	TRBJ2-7	CASSVNSGSINEQYF	TGTGCCAGCAGCGTTAATAGCGGGAGTATAAACGAGCAGTACTTC
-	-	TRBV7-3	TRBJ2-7	CASSLGRGYEQYF	TGTGCCAGCAGCTTAGGTAGGGGTTACGAGCAGTACTTC
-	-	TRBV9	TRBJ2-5	CASSPSSLETQYF	TGTGCCAGCAGCCCGAGTTCGTTAGAGACCCAGTACTTC
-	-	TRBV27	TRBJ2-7	CASSPRDTSYEQYF	TGTGCCAGCAGTCCCCGGGACACCTCCTACGAGCAGTACTTC